These 10 T cell receptor beta chains were sequenced from one sample in a study of beta chain features in type 1 diabetes. Expressed TCRB transcripts were sequenced because the isolated RNA had all been reverse transcribed beforehand. Libraries were prepared by immunoSEQ multiplex PCR; TCRdb keeps only in-frame clonotypes and omits some of them. The sample consists of over 700,000 clones, roughly 17% of them appearing once. The sample comprised naive CD4+ T cells from blood. The receptors derive from a young woman in good health.

This clone was observed a few times. The chain is built from TRBV9 and TRBJ2-3; the match to TRBD2 covers 8 bases. The CDR3 extends over 15 amino acids. Germline assignment: CDR1 SGDLS and CDR2 YYNGEE. V was pared by 2 bases and J by 2 bases, with 4 bases of the junction left unmatched. As DNA, the CDR3 is TGTGCCAGCAGCGTCTCTAGCGGGCTCACAGATACGCAGTATTTT. This gives the protein CASSVSSGLTDTQYF.

This clone appeared a few times. The chain uses TRBV10-3 and TRBJ2-1, with 14 bases lining up with TRBD2. Looked up from germline, CDR1 is ENHRY and CDR2 is SYGVKD. After removal of 2 bases from V and 9 bases from J, the junction contained 6 bases not matched to a gene. This CDR3 is 16 amino acids long. This chain's CDR3 is CAISEGRLAGGVEQFF. Written as DNA, the CDR3 is TGTGCCATCAGTGAGGGGAGACTAGCGGGAGGGGTTGAGCAGTTCTTC.

This clone turned up a few times. The CDR3 DNA is TGCGCCAGCAGCTTTTTGGGGAATGAGCAGTTCTTC. As protein: CASSFLGNEQFF. This rearrangement joins TRBV5-1 to TRBJ2-1; no firm D call. The V and J ends lost 2 bases and 7 bases respectively, with 7 bases between them. Germline V gene data show CDR1 as SGHRS and CDR2 as YFSETQ. CDR3 size: 12 residues.

This sequence joins TRBV29-1 and TRBJ2-2; perhaps D is TRBD1 or TRBD2 (5 bases each). Germline CDR1 is SQVTM and CDR2 is ANQGSEA. Trimming shortened V by 0 bases and J by 5 bases, and 16 bases separated the two germline ends. This CDR3 region has 16 residues. CDR3 in amino acids: CSVEDLLARGTGELFF. CDR3 DNA sequence: TGCAGCGTTGAAGATCTGTTGGCGAGGGGAACCGGGGAGCTGTTTTTT.

The V and J genes are TRBV15 and TRBJ2-1, with 10 bases fitting TRBD2. The CDR3 totals 16 residues. The germline gives CDR1 LNHNV, CDR2 YYDKDF (reference sequence). The J segment lost 4 bases and the V segment lost 1 base, leaving 4 bases of the junction unmatched. The CDR3 loop reads CATSRVSGRGYNEQFF. The CDR3 coding sequence is TGTGCCACCAGCAGAGTGAGCGGGAGGGGTTACAATGAGCAGTTCTTC.

The chain carries TRBV7-2 and TRBJ2-7, with 9 bases that match TRBD2. The trim removed 7 bases at V and 13 bases at J, leaving 20 bases unmatched. This CDR3 contains 15 residues. Per germline, CDR1 SGHTA and CDR2 FQGNSA. CDR3 in amino acids: CASKDWVVTAGGPYF. As DNA, the CDR3 is TGTGCCAGCAAGGACTGGGTTGTGACAGCGGGAGGCCCTTACTTC.

This clone was seen a handful of times. The same CDR3 arises from other DNA sequences in this sample as well. This chain joins TRBV19 and TRBJ2-7; maybe TRBD2 (5 bases). CDR1 and CDR2 from the germline V gene are LNHDA and SQIVND (reference sequence). V dropped 3 bases and J dropped 4 bases, with 13 bases sitting between them. The CDR3 has 14 residues. The CDR3, as DNA: TGTGCCAGTAGTATTCGTGGGAGCAGTTACGAGCAGTACTTC. Amino acids: CASSIRGSSYEQYF. The full variable domain, rest sourced from reference TRBV19 and TRBJ2-7, is DGGITQSPKYLFRKEGQNVTLSCEQNLNHDAMYWYRQDPGQGLRLIYYSQIVNDFQKGDIAEGYSVSREKKESFPLTVTSAQKNPTAFYLCASSIRGSSYEQYFGPGTRLTVT.

The gene calls are TRBV6-1 and TRBJ2-5; 7 positions match TRBD2. The germline V gene has CDR1 MNHNS and CDR2 SASEGT. V lost 1 base to trimming and J lost 0 bases; unmatched junction nucleotides: 5. The CDR3 covers 16 residues. CDR3 sequence reads: CASSEVLSGYQETQYF. The CDR3 bases are TGTGCCAGCAGTGAAGTTCTTAGCGGGTACCAAGAGACCCAGTACTTC.

The sample holds a few counts of this clone. CDR3 sequence reads: CASSEQVSSLSSYEQYF. DNA of the CDR3: TGTGCCAGCAGTGAGCAGGTTTCCTCCTTAAGCTCCTACGAGCAGTACTTC. J is TRBJ2-7 and V is TRBV25-1, with no clear D. This CDR3 contains 17 residues. Germline lookup yields CDR1 MGHDK and CDR2 SYGVNS. Between the trimmed V and J ends, which lost 3 bases and 0 bases, there was a span of 18 bases.

The chain couples TRBV10-3 to TRBJ2-7; TRBD2 matches 10 bases. V lost 7 bases to trimming and J lost 2 bases; unmatched junction nucleotides: 5. Germline CDR1 is ENHRY and CDR2 is SYGVKD. The CDR3 consists of 14 residues. This CDR3 reads CAINLAGVPYEQYF. CDR3 coding DNA: TGTGCCATCAATCTAGCGGGAGTACCCTACGAGCAGTACTTC.